Listed here are 6 T cell receptor beta chains from one sample, sequenced in a study of T-cell memory formation after mild COVID-19 (TCRdb year 2021). The library was produced with 5' RACE. The instrument was an Illumina NovaSeq 6000. TCRdb reran the public reads through fastp at Q25 and MiXCR, keeping productive beta chains. One record per CDR3 amino acid sequence lists the most common genes and DNA. For this sample the table gives around 340,000 distinct CDR3 sequences, of which around 15% were detected only once. The ten largest clones represent around 22% of the sample. The source material was PBMCs or a T cell subset sorted from them (not recorded which). All receptors derive from a man aged 18 to 35 who had mild COVID-19 (a few samples of this study predate the infection). The sample titles of this study are shuffled in the database, so cell type and time point are left out; the donor was told from shared clones.

The rearrangement joins TRBV12-3 or TRBV12-4 to TRBJ2-5; D tentatively fits TRBD1 or TRBD2 (5 bases each). This CDR3 spans 13 amino acids. Trimming took off 6 bases at V and 4 bases at J, with 12 bases between the two ends. The CDR3 loop reads CASRWGLSETQYF. CDR3 sequence (DNA): TGTGCCAGCAGATGGGGGTTATCAGAGACCCAGTACTTC.

The chain combines TRBV29-1 with TRBJ1-6, with 7 bases that match TRBD1. The CDR3 consists of 11 residues. Germline V lookup: CDR1 SQVTM, CDR2 ANQGSEA. The V gene end was trimmed by 6 bases and the J gene end by 7 bases; junction bases not matched to a gene: 0. The CDR3 DNA reads TGCAGCGTGGGACAGAATTCACCCCTCCACTTT. Its protein is CSVGQNSPLHF.

CDR3 sequence (DNA): TGTGCCAGCAGCTTGGCCGTCAGGAATTCACCCCTCCACTTT. This gives the protein CASSLAVRNSPLHF. The V and J genes are TRBV11-2 and TRBJ1-6; D not certain. The germline V gene has CDR1 SGHAT and CDR2 FQNNGV. This CDR3 is built from 14 residues. Deletions cut 3 bases from V and 7 bases from J, with 10 bases between.

Notes on this clonotype: A much bigger clone sits one base away, suggesting this may be a read error. The chain links TRBV5-1 to TRBJ2-1; tentative D call: TRBD1 (6 bases). Looked up from germline, CDR1 is SGHRS and CDR2 is YFSETQ. This CDR3 region has 19 residues. Trimming cost V 0 bases and J 0 bases, with 19 bases left between them. CDR3 sequence reads: CASSLAGADSLYSYNEQFF. The CDR3 DNA sequence: TGCGCCAGCAGCTTGGCAGGGGCGGATTCACTCTACTCCTACAATGAGCAGTTCTTC. Using reference TRBV5-1 and TRBJ2-1 for the parts outside the CDR3, the full variable domain is KAGVTQTPRYLIKTRGQQVTLSCSPISGHRSVSWYQQTPGQGLQFLFEYFSETQRNKGNFPGRFSGRQFSNSRSEMNVSTLELGDSALYLCASSLAGADSLYSYNEQFFGPGTRLTVL.

At least ten counts were recorded for this clonotype. The rearrangement uses TRBV20-1 and TRBJ2-1; TRBD1 matches 9 bases. Germline CDR1 is DFQATT and CDR2 is SNEGSKA (reference sequence). The CDR3 runs to 15 residues. V lost 3 bases, J lost 3 bases, and 6 bases stayed unmatched. CDR3 protein: CSASLPGQGYNEQFF. The CDR3 DNA sequence: TGCAGTGCTAGCCTTCCGGGACAGGGCTACAATGAGCAGTTCTTC.

This clonotype turned up a few times. J is TRBJ2-5 and V is TRBV2, with TRBD1 matching 8 bases. The CDR3 has 17 amino acids. The germline V gene encodes CDR1 SNHLY and CDR2 FYNNEI. Trimming at V came to 3 bases and at J to 5 bases, leaving 14 bases not matched to a gene. The CDR3 nucleotides are TGTGCCAGCAGTGACCCCGCCCAGGGGGCGTCTGGTGAGACCCAGTACTTC. Its translation is CASSDPAQGASGETQYF.